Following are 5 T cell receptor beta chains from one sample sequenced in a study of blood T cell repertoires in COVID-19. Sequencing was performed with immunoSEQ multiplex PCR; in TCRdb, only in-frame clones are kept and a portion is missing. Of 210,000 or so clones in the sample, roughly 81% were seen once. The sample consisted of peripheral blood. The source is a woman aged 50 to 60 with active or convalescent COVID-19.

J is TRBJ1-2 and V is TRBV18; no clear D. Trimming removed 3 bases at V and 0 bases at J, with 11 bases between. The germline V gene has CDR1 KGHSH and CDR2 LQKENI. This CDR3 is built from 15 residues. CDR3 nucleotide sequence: TGTGCCAGCTCACCCGTGACTGGATCTAACTATGGCTACACCTTC. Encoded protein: CASSPVTGSNYGYTF.

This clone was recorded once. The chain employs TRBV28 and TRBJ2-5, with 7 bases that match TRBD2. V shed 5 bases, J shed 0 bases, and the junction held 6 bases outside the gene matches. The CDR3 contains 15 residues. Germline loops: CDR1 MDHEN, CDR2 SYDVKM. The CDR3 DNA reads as TGTGCCAGCAGTACCTCACTAGCGAACCAAGAGACCCAGTACTTC. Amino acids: CASSTSLANQETQYF. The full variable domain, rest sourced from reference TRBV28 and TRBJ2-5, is DVKVTQSSRYLVKRTGEKVFLECVQDMDHENMFWYRQDPGLGLRLIYFSYDVKMKEKGDIPEGYSVSREKKERFSLILESASTNQTSMYLCASSTSLANQETQYFGPGTRLLVL.

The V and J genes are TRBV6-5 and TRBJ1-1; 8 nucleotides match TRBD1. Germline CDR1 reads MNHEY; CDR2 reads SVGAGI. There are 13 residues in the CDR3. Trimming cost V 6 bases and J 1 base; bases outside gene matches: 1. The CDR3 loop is CASRTGANTEAFF. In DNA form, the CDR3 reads TGTGCCAGCAGGACAGGGGCGAACACTGAAGCTTTCTTT.

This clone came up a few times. CDR3 in DNA: TGTGCCAGCAGCTTGATGGACAGGGGCTGGAGTACCTTC. Protein sequence: CASSLMDRGWSTF. The V gene is TRBV13, the J gene TRBJ1-2, with TRBD1 matching over 9 bases. Germline CDR1 and CDR2: PRHDT and FYEKMQ (reference sequence). The CDR3 sequence is 13 residues long. Trimming took 3 bases from V and 14 from J; bases not matched to a gene: 10.

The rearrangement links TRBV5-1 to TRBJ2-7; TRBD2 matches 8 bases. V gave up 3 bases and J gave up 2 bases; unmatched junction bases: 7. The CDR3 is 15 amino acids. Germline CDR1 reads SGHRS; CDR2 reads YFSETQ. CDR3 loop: CASSSQRESTYEQYF. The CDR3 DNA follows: TGCGCCAGCAGCTCCCAGCGGGAGTCAACCTACGAGCAGTACTTC.